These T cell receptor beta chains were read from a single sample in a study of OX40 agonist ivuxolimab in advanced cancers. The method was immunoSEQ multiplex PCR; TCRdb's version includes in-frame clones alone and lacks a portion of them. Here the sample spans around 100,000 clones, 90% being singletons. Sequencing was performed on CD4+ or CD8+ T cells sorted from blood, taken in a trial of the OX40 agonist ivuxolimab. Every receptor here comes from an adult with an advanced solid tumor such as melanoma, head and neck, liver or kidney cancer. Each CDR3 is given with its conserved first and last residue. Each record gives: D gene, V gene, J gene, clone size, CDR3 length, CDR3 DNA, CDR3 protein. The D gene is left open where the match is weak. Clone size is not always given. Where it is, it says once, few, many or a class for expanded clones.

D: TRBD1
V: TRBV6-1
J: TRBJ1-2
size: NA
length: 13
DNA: TGTGCCAGCAGTCCGACAGGGATTTATGGCTACACCTTC
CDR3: CASSPTGIYGYTF

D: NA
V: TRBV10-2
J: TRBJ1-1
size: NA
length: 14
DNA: TGCGCCAGCAGCCAGGTCGCGGGGGACACTGAAGCTTTCTTT
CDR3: CASSQVAGDTEAFF

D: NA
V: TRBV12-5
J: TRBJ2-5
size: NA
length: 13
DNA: TGTGCTAGTGGGCCCGGGCAGGTCGAGACCCAGTACTTC
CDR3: CASGPGQVETQYF

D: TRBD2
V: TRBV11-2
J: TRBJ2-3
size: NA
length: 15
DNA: TGTGCCAGCAGCTTTGGAGCGGGAGTGGTAGATACGCAGTATTTT
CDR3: CASSFGAGVVDTQYF

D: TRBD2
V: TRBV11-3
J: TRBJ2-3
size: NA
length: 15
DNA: TGTGCCAGCAGCCTTAGGGGAGCGGGAGTAGATACGCAGTATTTT
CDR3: CASSLRGAGVDTQYF

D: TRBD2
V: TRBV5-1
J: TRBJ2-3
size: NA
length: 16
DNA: TGCGCCAGCAACCCCTCTAGCGGGAGCGGGAAAGATACGCAGTATTTT
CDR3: CASNPSSGSGKDTQYF

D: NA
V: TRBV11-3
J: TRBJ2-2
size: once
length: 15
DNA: TGTGCCAGCAGCCCGCCCACCGGGAACACCGGGGAGCTGTTTTTT
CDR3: CASSPPTGNTGELFF

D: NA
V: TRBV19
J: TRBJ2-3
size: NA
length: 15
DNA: TGTGCCAGTAGTGTCACAGGGTCGGGCGCAGATACGCAGTATTTT
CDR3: CASSVTGSGADTQYF

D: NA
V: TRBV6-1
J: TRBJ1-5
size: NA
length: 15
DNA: TGTGCCAGCAGTGAGCAGCCGAAGGTACACCAGCCCCAGCATTTT
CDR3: CASSEQPKVHQPQHF

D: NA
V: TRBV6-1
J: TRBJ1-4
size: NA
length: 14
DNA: TGTGCCAGCAGGACGGGGGCCCAAAATGAAAAACTGTTTTTT
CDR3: CASRTGAQNEKLFF

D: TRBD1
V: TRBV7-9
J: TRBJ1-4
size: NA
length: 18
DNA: TGTGCCAGCAGCCCGGGACAGGGGGCGACCTTAATGTATGAAAAACTGTTTTTT
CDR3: CASSPGQGATLMYEKLFF

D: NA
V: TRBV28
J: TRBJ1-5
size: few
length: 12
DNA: TGTGCCAGCAGTCCCGCGGGGCAGCCCCAGCATTTT
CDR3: CASSPAGQPQHF

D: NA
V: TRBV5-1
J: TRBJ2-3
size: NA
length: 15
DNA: TGCGCCAGCAGCTCCGACGTCGGGGTAACAGATACGCAGTATTTT
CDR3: CASSSDVGVTDTQYF